The 28 T cell receptor beta chains below come from one sample, sequenced in a study of Ad26.COV2.S vaccination and SARS-CoV-2 variants. Treatment of the sample: about 20 received Ad26.COV2.S at low or high dose, single or two shots; roughly five received placebo; per-sample allocation not given. After the first vaccine or placebo injection, samples were drawn on day 63. Clones were sequenced by immunoSEQ multiplex PCR, and TCRdb holds only the in-frame ones, with some missing. The table includes 450,000 to 550,000 clones, approximately 89% detected once. Sequencing used peripheral blood, obtained in a trial of Ad26.COV2.S vaccine versus placebo. Source of these receptors: a person between 18 and 65 years old who received the Ad26.COV2.S COVID-19 vaccine or a placebo.

The chain joins TRBV2 to TRBJ1-6; tentatively, D is TRBD1 (5 bases). V lost 6 bases and J lost 8, with 8 bases in between. Germline V gene data show CDR1 as SNHLY and CDR2 as FYNNEI. The CDR3 is 12 residues long. The CDR3 DNA is TGTGCCAGCAGAACAGGCTATTCACCCCTCCACTTT. Translating it yields CASRTGYSPLHF.

The J gene is TRBJ2-7, the V gene TRBV3-1 (or the pseudogene TRBV3-2); the match to TRBD1 covers 7 bases. The CDR3 runs to 15 residues. Germline V gives CDR1 LGHDT, CDR2 YNNKEL (reference sequence). With 3 bases clipped from V and 5 bases from J, the junction kept 10 bases outside the gene matches. The CDR3 nucleotides read TGTGCCAGCAGCCACCAAGACAGGGCCCGGGACGAGCAGTACTTC. As protein: CASSHQDRARDEQYF.

The chain is built from TRBV7-9 and TRBJ2-6; D unresolved. The V gene lost 4 bases and the J gene lost 0 bases, with 13 bases spanning the gap. CDR3 length: 17 residues. The germline V gene encodes CDR1 SEHNR and CDR2 FQNEAQ (reference sequence). This chain's CDR3 is CASSSRLLGSGANVLTF. CDR3 sequence (DNA): TGTGCCAGCAGCTCCCGCCTCCTGGGCTCTGGGGCCAACGTCCTGACTTTC.

As regards this clone: At one end, the junction sequence differs from germline, possibly due to a read error. This chain uses TRBV28 with TRBJ1-1; unclear D gene. CDR3 length: 15 amino acids. Germline CDR1 reads MDHEN; CDR2 reads SYDVKM. CDR3 DNA: TGTGCCAGCACTTTACACCCCGGGTTCGGCACTGAAGCTTTCTTT. Encoded protein: CASTLHPGFGTEAFF.

The chain links TRBV6-5 to TRBJ2-7; D ambiguous. There are 15 residues in the CDR3. The germline gives CDR1 MNHEY, CDR2 SVGAGI. The V end was cut by 0 bases, the J end by 5 bases, with 14 bases between. CDR3 nucleotide sequence: TGTGCCAGCAGTTACTCGGGCCCGAAGGCGGACGAGCAGTACTTC. The encoded protein is CASSYSGPKADEQYF.

This clone was seen repeatedly, ten times or more. This sequence joins TRBV6-5 and TRBJ1-6, with TRBD1 as a possible D gene (5 bases). The germline V gene encodes CDR1 MNHEY and CDR2 SVGAGI. Trimming removed 7 bases from V and 8 bases from J, with 9 bases in between. The CDR3 consists of 12 residues. The CDR3 coding sequence is TGTGCCAGCACGGGGGTGTATTCACCCCTCCACTTT. It specifies CASTGVYSPLHF.

V usage is TRBV27 and J usage is TRBJ2-4; D is possibly TRBD1 or TRBD2 (5 bases each). Germline lookup yields CDR1 MNHEY and CDR2 SMNVEV (reference sequence). The V and J ends lost 3 bases and 3 bases respectively, with 24 bases between them. The CDR3 has 19 amino acids. CDR3 region: CASSFRPGTGSQGKNIQYF. For the CDR3, the DNA is TGTGCCAGCAGTTTTCGTCCCGGGACGGGTTCCCAAGGCAAAAACATTCAGTACTTC.

V and J are TRBV7-9 and TRBJ1-1, with a tentative D call TRBD1 (5 bases). Germline CDR1 SEHNR, CDR2 FQNEAQ (reference sequence). Trimming took off 3 bases at V and 4 bases at J, with 12 bases between the two ends. This CDR3 comprises 14 residues. CDR3 DNA sequence: TGTGCCAGCAGCTTCCGCAGGGAGAGCACTGAAGCTTTCTTT. Translated, it gives CASSFRRESTEAFF.

This clone came up a few times. J is TRBJ1-2 and V is TRBV27; TRBD1 matches 8 bases. J was trimmed by 8 bases and V by 7 bases; bases with no gene match: 12. Germline V CDR1 and CDR2: MNHEY, SMNVEV (reference sequence). The CDR3 spans 14 residues. CDR3 amino acids: CASTPSWTGSGYTF. In DNA form, the CDR3 reads TGTGCCAGCACCCCCTCCTGGACAGGGAGCGGCTACACCTTC.

Here the CDR3 reads CSVGVLGSYDEQFF. Written as DNA, the CDR3 is TGCAGCGTCGGAGTTCTAGGATCCTATGATGAGCAGTTCTTC. The chain links TRBV29-1 to TRBJ2-1; no firm D call. Trimming pared 6 bases from V and 8 bases from J, leaving 20 bases between. In germline, CDR1 is SQVTM, CDR2 ANQGSEA. The CDR3 extends over 14 amino acids.

V is TRBV4-3 and J is TRBJ2-3, with a tentative D call TRBD1 (6 bases). The germline V and J ends were trimmed by 4 bases and 4 bases, with 15 bases remaining between them. There are 15 residues in the CDR3. Germline V CDR1 and CDR2: LGHNA, YSLEER. The CDR3 DNA reads TGCGCCAGCAGCCTACACAGGGTTTTGGCAGATACGCAGTATTTT. Its translation is CASSLHRVLADTQYF.

This clone was seen a few times. The rearrangement links TRBV23-1 to TRBJ2-7; D is perhaps TRBD2 (5 bases). TRBV23-1 is annotated as an ORF whose role is uncertain. The CDR3 length is 13 residues. Trimming took 6 bases from V and 3 from J, leaving 12 bases between them. This chain's CDR3 is CASSLDRDYEQYF. Written as DNA, the CDR3 is TGCGCCAGCAGCCTCGATCGGGACTACGAGCAGTACTTC.

The chain uses TRBV19 and TRBJ2-5; 7 nucleotides line up with TRBD1. Germline V lookup: CDR1 LNHDA, CDR2 SQIVND (reference sequence). This CDR3 has 15 amino acids. V dropped 3 bases and J dropped 3; count of bases not matched to a gene: 7. CDR3 nucleotides: TGTGCCAGTAGTATGGATTTTGACAGGGAAGAGACCCAGTACTTC. Translation gives CASSMDFDREETQYF.

J is TRBJ1-5 and V is TRBV9; TRBD1 might be the D (6 bases). The CDR3 runs to 15 residues. Trimming pared 0 bases from V and 5 bases from J, leaving 12 bases between. Germline CDR1 reads SGDLS; CDR2 reads YYNGEE. The CDR3 nucleotides read TGTGCCAGCAGCGTAGACGGACAGTTGGATCAGCCCCAGCATTTT. Its protein product is CASSVDGQLDQPQHF.

The chain employs TRBV3-1 (or the pseudogene TRBV3-2) and TRBJ2-5; TRBD1 aligns across 8 bases. With V trimmed by 4 bases and J by 5 bases, 0 bases remained unmatched. Germline-derived CDR1 and CDR2 are LGHDT and YNNKEL (reference sequence). The CDR3 sequence is 12 residues long. The CDR3 spells CASSRQGETQYF. The CDR3 coding sequence is TGTGCCAGCAGCCGACAGGGGGAGACCCAGTACTTC.

The rearrangement uses TRBV7-2 and TRBJ2-3; 15 bases align to TRBD2. The trim removed 5 bases at V and 3 bases at J, leaving 9 bases unmatched. This CDR3 has 18 residues. Germline assignment: CDR1 SGHTA and CDR2 FQGNSA. The CDR3 protein is CASSLTRTSGGATDTQYF. In DNA form, the CDR3 reads TGTGCCAGCAGCCTCACCAGGACTAGCGGGGGGGCGACAGATACGCAGTATTTT.

The J gene is TRBJ1-4, the V gene TRBV7-6; D call uncertain. The germline V gene has CDR1 SGHVS and CDR2 FNYEAQ. V lost 1 base and J lost 7, with 13 bases in between. The CDR3 is 15 amino acids. CDR3 in amino acids: CASSLGAREGEKLFF. In nucleotides, the CDR3 is TGTGCCAGCAGCTTAGGGGCTAGGGAAGGTGAAAAACTGTTTTTT.

V is TRBV5-5 and J is TRBJ1-5; weak D call: TRBD1 (6 bases). Trimming left V 1 base short and J 2 bases short, with 16 bases between. Germline V gives CDR1 SGHKS, CDR2 YYEKEE (reference sequence). The CDR3 has 17 residues. The CDR3 coding sequence is TGTGCCAGCAGCTTGTGGGCCGTCGGGGGCGGCAATCAGCCCCAGCATTTT. It specifies CASSLWAVGGGNQPQHF. Full variable domain (rest looked up from reference TRBV5-5 and TRBJ1-5): DAGVTQSPTHLIKTRGQQVTLRCSPISGHKSVSWYQQVLGQGPQFIFQYYEKEERGRGNFPDRFSARQFPNYSSELNVNALLLGDSALYLCASSLWAVGGGNQPQHFGDGTRLSIL.

Worth noting for this clone: The junction shows a germline mismatch at one end, possibly a read error. CDR3 DNA sequence: TGCAGTGCTCGAGAGGTGGAGTCTCAAAACTTC. It translates to CSAREVESQNF. The gene calls are TRBV20-1 and TRBJ2-7; the D is unclear. The germline gives CDR1 DFQATT, CDR2 SNEGSKA (reference sequence). The CDR3 runs to 11 residues.

V and J are TRBV9 and TRBJ2-1; D gene ambiguous. Trimming pared 0 bases from V and 8 bases from J, leaving 9 bases between. Germline loops: CDR1 SGDLS, CDR2 YYNGEE. This CDR3 is built from 13 residues. The CDR3 spells CASSVVVSDEQFF. In nucleotides, the CDR3 is TGTGCCAGCAGCGTAGTCGTCAGCGATGAGCAGTTCTTC. The full variable domain, rest sourced from reference TRBV9 and TRBJ2-1, is DSGVTQTPKHLITATGQRVTLRCSPRSGDLSVYWYQQSLDQGLQFLIQYYNGEERAKGNILERFSAQQFPDLHSELNLSSLELGDSALYFCASSVVVSDEQFFGPGTRLTVL.

This chain joins TRBV9 and TRBJ2-5; 11 bases line up with TRBD1. This CDR3 contains 16 residues. Germline values: CDR1 SGDLS, CDR2 YYNGEE. The J segment lost 5 bases and the V segment lost 3 bases, leaving 9 bases of the junction unmatched. The CDR3: CASSAEGTGGPETQYF. CDR3 DNA: TGTGCCAGCAGCGCGGAGGGGACAGGGGGTCCCGAGACCCAGTACTTC. The full variable domain, its missing parts supplied by reference TRBV9 and TRBJ2-5, is DSGVTQTPKHLITATGQRVTLRCSPRSGDLSVYWYQQSLDQGLQFLIQYYNGEERAKGNILERFSAQQFPDLHSELNLSSLELGDSALYFCASSAEGTGGPETQYFGPGTRLLVL.

The rearrangement links TRBV11-2 to TRBJ1-3; D unclear. The CDR3 extends over 16 amino acids. Trimming removed 0 bases at V and 2 bases at J, with 11 bases between. The germline CDR1 and CDR2 sequences are SGHAT and FQNNGV. The DNA for the CDR3 is TGTGCCAGCAGCTTAGATCGGGCAGAAACTGGAAACACCATATATTTT. Translating gives CASSLDRAETGNTIYF.

V usage is TRBV13 and J usage is TRBJ2-1; no clear D gene. Germline V gives CDR1 PRHDT, CDR2 FYEKMQ (reference sequence). Trimming took off 7 bases at V and 0 bases at J, with 7 bases between the two ends. The CDR3 spans 13 residues. CDR3 nucleotide sequence: TGTGCCAGCACCAGGAGCTCCTACAATGAGCAGTTCTTC. Protein sequence: CASTRSSYNEQFF.

The chain combines TRBV5-1 with TRBJ2-5, with a weak D call TRBD2 (6 bases). Per germline, CDR1 SGHRS and CDR2 YFSETQ. This CDR3 region has 13 residues. V dropped 4 bases and J dropped 5 bases, with 12 bases sitting between them. The CDR3 region is CASSRLEGETQYF. CDR3 sequence (DNA): TGCGCCAGCAGCAGGTTGGAGGGGGAGACCCAGTACTTC.

The chain employs TRBV6-6 and TRBJ2-1, with TRBD2 matching over 11 bases. The germline CDR1 and CDR2 sequences are MNHNY and SVGAGI (reference sequence). V shed 6 bases, J shed 4 bases, and the junction held 8 bases outside the gene matches. This CDR3 has 16 residues. The CDR3 is CASRLGTSGAYNEQFF. As DNA, the CDR3 is TGTGCCAGCAGGCTGGGGACTAGCGGCGCTTACAATGAGCAGTTCTTC.

The genes are TRBV19 and TRBJ1-4; D is ambiguous. V lost 6 bases and J 3 bases, leaving 17 bases between the germline ends. CDR1 and CDR2 (germline): LNHDA, SQIVND (reference sequence). The CDR3 spans 16 residues. CDR3: CASSIRPGSSNEKLFF. CDR3 in DNA: TGTGCCAGTAGCATTCGACCGGGATCCTCTAATGAAAAACTGTTTTTT.

The chain recombines TRBV4-2 with TRBJ2-7; 10 bases are a match to TRBD2. The CDR3 loop spans 15 amino acids. From germline, CDR1 is LGHNA and CDR2 YNFKEQ. After removal of 2 bases from V and 2 bases from J, the junction contained 3 bases not matched to a gene. The CDR3 nucleotides are TGTGCCAGCAGCCAAACAAGCGGGGGGGCCTACGAGCAGTACTTC. Translated, it gives CASSQTSGGAYEQYF.

The chain joins TRBV15 to TRBJ1-2; D might be TRBD1 (5 bases). The CDR3 contains 13 residues. Germline V CDR1 and CDR2: LNHNV, YYDKDF (reference sequence). V was trimmed by 3 bases and J by 8 bases, leaving 13 bases between them. CDR3 amino acids: CATSRTDGEGYTF. Written as DNA, the CDR3 is TGTGCCACCAGCAGGACAGACGGAGAAGGCTACACCTTC.